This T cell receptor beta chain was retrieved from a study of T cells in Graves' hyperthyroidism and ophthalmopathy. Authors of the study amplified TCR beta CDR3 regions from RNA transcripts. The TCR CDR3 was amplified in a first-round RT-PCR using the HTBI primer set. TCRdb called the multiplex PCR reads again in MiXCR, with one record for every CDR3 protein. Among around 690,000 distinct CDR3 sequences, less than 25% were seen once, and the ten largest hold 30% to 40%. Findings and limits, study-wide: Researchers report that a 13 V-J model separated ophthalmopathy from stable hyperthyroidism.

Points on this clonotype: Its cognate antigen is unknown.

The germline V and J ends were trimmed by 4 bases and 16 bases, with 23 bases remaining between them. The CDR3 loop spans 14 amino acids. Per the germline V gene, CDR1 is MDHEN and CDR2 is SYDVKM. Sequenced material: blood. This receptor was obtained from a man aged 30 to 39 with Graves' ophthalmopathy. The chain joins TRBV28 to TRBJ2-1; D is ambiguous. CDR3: CASSSPTTGHVCFF. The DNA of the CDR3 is TGTGCCAGCAGTTCACCTACAACCGGGCACGTGTGTTTCTTC.